The 23 T cell receptor beta chains listed next were all sequenced from one sample in a study of quantifying T cell responses using KT2 cells. Study details: TCR alpha and beta constant-region primers primed reverse transcription of RNA.

A single-stranded UMI oligo with SP2 sequence was ligated to cDNA 3' ends. An equimolar mix of RC1.1 and RC1.2 primed the beta chain across TRBC1 and TRBC2. TCRdb itself ran the UMI-ligation and nested PCR reads through MiXCR, one entry per CDR3 protein. This sample has fewer than 40,000 distinct CDR3 sequences, with about 7.1% found just once. The source material was PBMCs spiked with cells of the T cell clone KT2. Receptors originate from a human donor.

Many counts were recorded for this clonotype. This chain uses TRBV6-6 with TRBJ1-2, with 9 bases that match TRBD1. Germline V gene lookup returns CDR1 MNHNY and CDR2 SVGAGI (reference sequence). V lost 4 bases, J lost 5 bases, and 8 bases stayed unmatched. The CDR3 is made up of 15 amino acids. The CDR3 sequence is CASSSGTGRLYGYTF. In DNA, the CDR3 is TGTGCCAGCAGTTCCGGGACAGGGAGGTTATATGGCTACACCTTC.

This clonotype was observed at least ten times. This chain joins TRBV5-4 and TRBJ2-3, with D tentatively TRBD2 (6 bases). The CDR3 is 18 residues long. Trimming cost V 5 bases and J 0 bases, with 22 bases left between them. Germline CDR1 and CDR2: SGHNT and YYREEE (reference sequence). The CDR3 here is CASRPDGTQKTSTDTQYF. The CDR3 DNA follows: TGTGCCAGCAGACCAGATGGGACTCAGAAGACTAGCACAGATACGCAGTATTTT.

This clonotype has ten or more counts. The V and J genes are TRBV19 and TRBJ1-2, with D unclear. The V gene's germline CDR1 is LNHDA and CDR2 SQIVND (reference sequence). The CDR3 length is 13 residues. Trimming stripped 10 bases from V and 2 bases from J, with 14 bases between. This chain's CDR3 is CATAPVLNYGYTF. As DNA, the CDR3 is TGTGCCACCGCTCCGGTGCTGAACTATGGCTACACCTTC.

The V gene is TRBV5-1, the J gene TRBJ2-2; 13 bases line up with TRBD2. In germline, CDR1 is SGHRS, CDR2 YFSETQ. Trimming took 4 bases from V and 5 from J; bases not matched to a gene: 2. The CDR3 sequence is 15 residues long. The CDR3 bases are TGCGCCAGCAGCGAGGGACTAGCGGGAACCGGGGAGCTGTTTTTT. Amino acid sequence: CASSEGLAGTGELFF.

The genes are TRBV4-2 and TRBJ2-3, with D unresolved. Germline lookup yields CDR1 LGHNA and CDR2 YNFKEQ. Trimming pared 2 bases from V and 6 bases from J, leaving 3 bases between. This CDR3 region has 11 residues. Here the CDR3 reads CASSQRDTQYF. The CDR3 DNA reads as TGTGCCAGCAGCCAAAGGGATACGCAGTATTTT.

Remarks on this clonotype: An end of the junction differs from the germline gene, which may be a read error. The V gene is TRBV3-1, the J gene TRBJ1-1; D might be TRBD1 (5 bases). The germline V gene has CDR1 LGHDT and CDR2 YNNKEL (reference sequence). The CDR3 spans 11 residues. This CDR3 is CASSHRGGPNF. The CDR3, as DNA: TGTGCCAGCAGCCATCGTGGGGGACCTAACTTT.

This clonotype was counted at least ten times. The J gene is TRBJ1-5, the V gene TRBV6-2 or TRBV6-3; D might be TRBD1 (5 bases). This CDR3 spans 12 amino acids. CDR1 MNHEY and CDR2 SVGEGT come from the germline V gene. Trimming pared 7 bases from V and 7 bases from J, leaving 11 bases between. The CDR3 DNA is TGTGCCAGCACTACAGGTCACCAGCCCCAGCATTTT. Amino acid sequence: CASTTGHQPQHF.

This clonotype was observed at least ten times. The chain couples TRBV5-1 to TRBJ1-1; 8 nucleotides agree with TRBD1. CDR3 length: 14 residues. The ends lost 2 bases at V and 11 bases at J; junction bases unmatched: 11. Germline CDR1 reads SGHRS; CDR2 reads YFSETQ. The CDR3 is CASSFGQGGGLAFF. The CDR3 DNA reads as TGCGCCAGCAGCTTCGGACAGGGAGGGGGTTTGGCTTTCTTT.

This clonotype was counted many times. V is TRBV29-1 and J is TRBJ1-1; 7 bases are shared with TRBD1. CDR1 is SQVTM, CDR2 ANQGSEA, per germline. This CDR3 spans 13 amino acids. V gave up 6 bases and J gave up 3 bases; unmatched junction bases: 7. The CDR3 protein is CSVGDRVYTEAFF. CDR3 in DNA: TGCAGCGTGGGGGACAGAGTATACACTGAAGCTTTCTTT.

This clonotype has more than one count but fewer than ten. This chain uses TRBV5-6 with TRBJ1-6; D not resolved. Looked up from germline, CDR1 is SGHDT and CDR2 is YYEEEE. Trimming took 3 bases from V and 7 from J, leaving 20 bases between them. This CDR3 region has 17 residues. CDR3: CASSSILHEAANSPLHF. CDR3 sequence (DNA): TGTGCCAGCAGCTCGATCCTGCACGAAGCAGCGAATTCACCCCTCCACTTT. Combining the CDR3 with reference TRBV5-6 and TRBJ1-6 gives the whole variable domain DAGVTQSPTHLIKTRGQQVTLRCSPKSGHDTVSWYQQALGQGPQFIFQYYEEEERQRGNFPDRFSGHQFPNYSSELNVNALLLGDSALYLCASSSILHEAANSPLHFGNGTRLTVT.

This clonotype was detected only a few times. The rearrangement uses TRBV27 and TRBJ1-1, with TRBD1 as a possible D gene (5 bases). Germline lookup yields CDR1 MNHEY and CDR2 SMNVEV (reference sequence). The CDR3 consists of 20 residues. Trimming removed 2 bases at V and 1 base at J, with 26 bases between. CDR3 nucleotides: TGTGCCAGCAGTTTACGTGGGGGAGGGATTGGTTTTGACAGGAACACTGAAGCTTTCTTT. This encodes CASSLRGGGIGFDRNTEAFF.

This clonotype was picked up many times. This chain uses TRBV29-1 with TRBJ1-2, with no clear D. CDR3 length equals 11 residues. From germline, CDR1 is SQVTM and CDR2 ANQGSEA. Trimming shortened V by 4 bases and J by 3 bases, and 6 bases separated the two germline ends. CDR3 sequence reads: CSVAAYYGYTF. Written as DNA, the CDR3 is TGCAGCGTTGCGGCGTACTATGGCTACACCTTC.

This clonotype was seen ten or more times. This chain connects TRBV29-1 to TRBJ1-4; 7 bases match TRBD1. Germline V gives CDR1 SQVTM, CDR2 ANQGSEA. The length of the CDR3 is 13 residues. V dropped 2 bases and J dropped 4; count of bases not matched to a gene: 1. CDR3 protein: CSVESGGNEKLFF. The CDR3 nucleotides are TGCAGCGTTGAATCAGGGGGTAATGAAAAACTGTTTTTT.

This clonotype was recorded many times. This sequence joins TRBV12-3 or TRBV12-4 and TRBJ2-1; 10 bases fit TRBD2. V lost 5 bases, J lost 12 bases, and 13 bases stayed unmatched. The CDR3 runs to 15 residues. Written as DNA, the CDR3 is TGTGCCAGCAGTCCACTAGCGGGGAGCTACATTCGGCAGTTCTTC. Protein: CASSPLAGSYIRQFF.

The genes are TRBV6-2 or TRBV6-3 and TRBJ2-2, with D tentatively TRBD1 or TRBD2 (5 bases each). This CDR3 contains 14 residues. Germline V gene lookup returns CDR1 MNHEY and CDR2 SVGEGT. V was trimmed by 8 bases and J by 5 bases, leaving 15 bases between them. As DNA, the CDR3 is TGTGCCAGCTGGGACGGGATAGGAACCGGGGAGCTGTTTTTT. Amino acids: CASWDGIGTGELFF.

In the case of this clonotype: A single base separates this from a much larger clone, so it may be a read error. The chain joins TRBV29-1 to TRBJ1-2; 9 bases agree with TRBD1. Per germline, CDR1 SQVTM and CDR2 ANQGSEA. The CDR3 covers 14 residues. Here the CDR3 reads CSVEDRDRANGYNF. CDR3 in DNA: TGCAGCGTTGAAGACCGGGACAGGGCGAATGGCTACAACTTC.

At least ten counts were recorded for this clonotype. The chain couples TRBV13 to TRBJ2-5; D call uncertain. Germline CDR1 PRHDT, CDR2 FYEKMQ (reference sequence). The CDR3 totals 14 residues. With 5 bases removed from V and 7 bases from J, the gap between germline ends came to 17 bases. CDR3 DNA sequence: TGTGCCAGCAGCCAAGCTGGGCCCCATCTGACCCAGTACTTC. Its translation is CASSQAGPHLTQYF.

The J gene is TRBJ2-3, the V gene TRBV7-8; 10 bases fit TRBD2. J gave up 0 bases and V 4 bases, and 10 bases lay outside the gene matches. Per germline, CDR1 SGHVS and CDR2 FQNEAQ. The CDR3 sequence is 18 residues long. The CDR3 region is CASSSLAGVTSSTDTQYF. In nucleotides, the CDR3 is TGTGCCAGCAGCTCCCTAGCGGGGGTTACTTCTAGCACAGATACGCAGTATTTT.

The rearrangement joins TRBV4-1 to TRBJ2-1; 8 bases are shared with TRBD1. Germline trimming cut 4 bases from V and 9 bases from J; bases unmatched to any gene: 11. Germline assignment: CDR1 MGHRA and CDR2 YSYEKL. The length of the CDR3 is 15 residues. The CDR3 protein is CASSLGTGDSAEQFF. The CDR3 DNA sequence: TGCGCCAGCAGCCTTGGGACAGGCGATTCAGCTGAGCAGTTCTTC.

In its sample, this clonotype is medium-sized (0.01 to 0.1%). J is TRBJ2-7 and V is TRBV4-2, with D perhaps TRBD1 (6 bases). The CDR3 sequence is 16 residues long. CDR1 is LGHNA, CDR2 YNFKEQ, per germline. V lost 0 bases to trimming and J lost 2 bases, with 14 bases between them. The CDR3, as DNA: TGTGCCAGCAGCCAAGAAGTCCAGGGGACCCCCTACGAGCAGTACTTC. Translation: CASSQEVQGTPYEQYF.

This clonotype was seen more than once but under ten times. The V and J genes are TRBV7-9 and TRBJ2-2; weak D call: TRBD1 (5 bases). The CDR3 consists of 13 residues. Germline CDR1 SEHNR, CDR2 FQNEAQ (reference sequence). Deletions cut 7 bases from V and 6 bases from J, with 12 bases between. For the CDR3, the DNA is TGTGCCAGCACCCAGGGTGCTGCCGGGGAGCTGTTTTTT. Amino acids: CASTQGAAGELFF.

This clonotype was detected ten times or more. CDR3 region: CASPRGYEQYF. DNA of the CDR3: TGTGCCAGCCCACGAGGGTACGAGCAGTACTTC. The genes are TRBV28 and TRBJ2-7; TRBD2 might be the D (5 bases). CDR1 MDHEN and CDR2 SYDVKM come from the germline V gene. The CDR3 has 11 residues. V was pared by 8 bases and J by 4 bases, with 9 bases between.

This clonotype occurred a few times. The CDR3 region is CASSYRAVRNSPLHF. CDR3 nucleotides: TGTGCCAGCAGTTACCGGGCCGTTCGGAATTCACCCCTCCACTTT. The chain couples TRBV6-5 to TRBJ1-6, with unresolved D. CDR1 and CDR2 (germline): MNHEY, SVGAGI. The CDR3 sequence is 15 residues long. V lost 2 bases and J lost 7, with 12 bases in between.